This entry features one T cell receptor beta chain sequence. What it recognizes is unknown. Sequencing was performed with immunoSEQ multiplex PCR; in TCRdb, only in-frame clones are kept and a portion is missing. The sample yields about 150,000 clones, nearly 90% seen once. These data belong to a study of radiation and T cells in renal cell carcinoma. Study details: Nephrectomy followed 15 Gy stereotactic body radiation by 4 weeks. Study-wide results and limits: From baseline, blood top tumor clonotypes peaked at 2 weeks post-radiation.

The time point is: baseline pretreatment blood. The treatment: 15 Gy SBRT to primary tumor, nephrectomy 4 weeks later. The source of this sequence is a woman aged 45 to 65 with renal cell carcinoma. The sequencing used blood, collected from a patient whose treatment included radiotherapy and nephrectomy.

CDR3 loop: CASSTYAYYEQYF. CDR3 coding DNA: TGTGCCAGCAGTACCTACGCCTACTACGAGCAGTACTTC. V is TRBV6-1 and J is TRBJ2-7; D gene uncertain. Trimming pared 5 bases from V and 3 bases from J, leaving 11 bases between. This CDR3 has 13 amino acids. Per germline, CDR1 MNHNS and CDR2 SASEGT.